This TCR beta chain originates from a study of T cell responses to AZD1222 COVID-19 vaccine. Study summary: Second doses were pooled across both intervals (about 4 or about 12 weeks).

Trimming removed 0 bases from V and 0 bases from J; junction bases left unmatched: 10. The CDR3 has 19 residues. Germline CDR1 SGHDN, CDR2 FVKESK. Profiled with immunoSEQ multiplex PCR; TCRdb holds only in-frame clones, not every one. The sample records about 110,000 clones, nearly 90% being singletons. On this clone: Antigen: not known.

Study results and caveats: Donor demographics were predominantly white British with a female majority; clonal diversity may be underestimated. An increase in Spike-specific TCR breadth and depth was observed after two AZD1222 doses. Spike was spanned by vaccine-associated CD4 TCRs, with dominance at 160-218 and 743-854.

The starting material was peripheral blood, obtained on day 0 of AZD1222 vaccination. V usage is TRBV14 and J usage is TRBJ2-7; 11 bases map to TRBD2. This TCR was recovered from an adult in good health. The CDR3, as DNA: TGTGCCAGCAGCCAAGATCCCCGACTAGCGGGGTTCAGCTCCTACGAGCAGTACTTC. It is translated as CASSQDPRLAGFSSYEQYF.